What follows are 4 T cell receptor beta chains derived from one specimen sequenced in a study of shared clonotypes between healthy human individuals. This table comes from immunoSEQ multiplex PCR, and its TCRdb copy is limited to in-frame clones, with some not included. The sample consists of more than 850,000 clones, roughly 74% of them appearing once. The sequenced sample consisted of memory CD4+ T cells from PBMCs. Documented subset: CD45RA-negative fraction. Receptors were obtained from a man between 18 and 29 years old in good health. Some clones in this sample may be carry-over from other donors' samples.

As for this clone: This may be a read error: a much more frequent sequence differs by one nucleotide. Other DNA sequences in this sample translate to the same CDR3. The genes are TRBV6-5 and TRBJ1-1, with D maybe TRBD1 (5 bases). V was cut by 6 bases and J by 1 base, with 9 bases left in between. The length of the CDR3 is 13 residues. Germline CDR1 is MNHEY and CDR2 is SVGAGI. The DNA of the CDR3 is TGTGCCAGCAGCTTACAGGAGAACACTGAAGCTTTCTTT. It is translated as CASSLQENTEAFF.

The rearrangement links TRBV7-8 to TRBJ2-3, with D maybe TRBD1 (6 bases). The CDR3 length is 15 residues. V was pared by 5 bases and J by 6 bases, with 18 bases between. The germline gives CDR1 SGHVS, CDR2 FQNEAQ. The CDR3 protein is CASSHGQTLRDTQYF. The CDR3 DNA sequence: TGTGCCAGCAGCCACGGACAGACCCTTAGGGATACGCAGTATTTT.

This clone showed up just a few times. The CDR3 reads CASSKADSIVYGYTF. CDR3 in DNA: TGTGCCAGCAGCAAAGCCGACAGTATCGTCTATGGCTACACCTTC. The genes are TRBV4-2 and TRBJ1-2; maybe TRBD1 (5 bases). Trimming left V 5 bases short and J 4 bases short, with 17 bases between. CDR1 is LGHNA, CDR2 YNFKEQ, per germline. The CDR3 contains 15 residues.

This chain links TRBV19 with TRBJ2-1; unclear D gene. V gave up 6 bases and J gave up 2 bases, with 20 bases separating them. CDR1 is LNHDA, CDR2 SQIVND, per germline (reference sequence). This CDR3 has 17 amino acids. The CDR3 here is CASSPVLPGLPYNEQFF. CDR3 DNA: TGTGCCAGTAGCCCCGTATTACCGGGCCTGCCCTACAATGAGCAGTTCTTC.